The source of this T cell receptor beta chain is a study of regulatory T cells in long-lasting Graves disease. Study as a whole: For under 3 months, newly diagnosed Graves' patients had been taking antithyroid drugs. Whole-study findings and limits: In persistent patients, shared public clonotypes (around 2,500) outnumbered those in new patients (about 970).

Researchers made TCR beta libraries by using iRepertoire HTBI primers and running Arm-PCR on CDR3 regions. TCRdb re-derived calls from the multiplex PCR reads in MiXCR, one entry per CDR3 protein. The sample lists around 250,000 distinct CDR3 sequences; around 18% were seen once. Time point indicated: newly diagnosed GD, antithyroid drugs for less than 3 months. RNA extracted from PBMCs served as the sequencing template. The CDR3 totals 16 residues. V gave up 1 base and J gave up 3 bases; unmatched junction bases: 7. Germline-derived CDR1 and CDR2 are KGHDR and SFDVKD. For this clonotype: Its target is not known.

This sequence joins TRBV24-1 and TRBJ2-7, with 8 positions matching TRBD1. The receptor was derived from a female donor with Graves disease. The sequencing used peripheral blood mononuclear cells (PBMCs), collected at new diagnosis, from a patient treated with antithyroid drugs. The CDR3 DNA reads TGTGCCACCAGTGATTTAGGGACAGGCTCTTTCTACGAGCAGTACTTC. Residues: CATSDLGTGSFYEQYF.